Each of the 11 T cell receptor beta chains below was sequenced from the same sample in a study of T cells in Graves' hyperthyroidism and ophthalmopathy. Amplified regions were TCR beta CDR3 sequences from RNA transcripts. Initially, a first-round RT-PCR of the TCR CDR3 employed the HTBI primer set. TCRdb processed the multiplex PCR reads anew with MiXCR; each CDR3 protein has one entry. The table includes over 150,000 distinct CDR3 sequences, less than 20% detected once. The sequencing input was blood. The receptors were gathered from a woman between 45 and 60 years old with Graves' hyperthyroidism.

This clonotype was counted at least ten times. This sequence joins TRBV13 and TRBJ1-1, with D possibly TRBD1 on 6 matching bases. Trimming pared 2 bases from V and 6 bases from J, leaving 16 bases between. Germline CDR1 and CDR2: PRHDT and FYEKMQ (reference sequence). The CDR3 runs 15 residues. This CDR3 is CASSLSRGGYAEAFF. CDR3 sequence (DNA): TGTGCCAGCAGCTTATCCAGGGGAGGATACGCTGAAGCTTTCTTT.

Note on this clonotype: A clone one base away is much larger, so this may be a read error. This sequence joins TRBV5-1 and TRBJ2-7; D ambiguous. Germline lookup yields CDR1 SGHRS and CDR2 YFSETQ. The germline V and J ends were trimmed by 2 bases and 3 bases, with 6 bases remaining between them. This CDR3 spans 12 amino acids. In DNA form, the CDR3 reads TGCGCCAGCAGCTTCGACCTCTACGAGCAGTACTTC. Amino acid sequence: CASSFDLYEQYF.

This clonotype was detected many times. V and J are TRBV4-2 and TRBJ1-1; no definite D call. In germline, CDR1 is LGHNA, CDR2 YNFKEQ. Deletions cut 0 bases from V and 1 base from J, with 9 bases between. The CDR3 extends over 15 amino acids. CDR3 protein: CASSQDRNRNTEAFF. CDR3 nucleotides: TGTGCCAGCAGCCAAGATCGGAACAGGAACACTGAAGCTTTCTTT.

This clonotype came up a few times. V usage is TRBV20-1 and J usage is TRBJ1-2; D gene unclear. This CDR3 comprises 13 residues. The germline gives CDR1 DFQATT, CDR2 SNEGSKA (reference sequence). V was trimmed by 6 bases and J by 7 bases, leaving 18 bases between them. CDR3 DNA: TGCAGTGCGCAGGACGATCTGGTCCTTGGCTACACCTTC. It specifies CSAQDDLVLGYTF.

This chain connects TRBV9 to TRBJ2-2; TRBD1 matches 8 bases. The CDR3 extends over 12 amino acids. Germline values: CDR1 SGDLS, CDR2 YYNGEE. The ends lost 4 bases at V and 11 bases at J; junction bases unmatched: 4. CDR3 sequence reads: CASSIRGRELFF. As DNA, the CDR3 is TGTGCCAGCAGCATCAGGGGGCGCGAGCTGTTTTTT.

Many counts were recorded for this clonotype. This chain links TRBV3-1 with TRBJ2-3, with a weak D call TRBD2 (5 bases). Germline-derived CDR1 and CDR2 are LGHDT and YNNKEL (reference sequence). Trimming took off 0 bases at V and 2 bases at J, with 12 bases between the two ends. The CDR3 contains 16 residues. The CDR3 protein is CASSQDFTGSTDTQYF. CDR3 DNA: TGTGCCAGCAGCCAAGATTTCACGGGATCCACAGATACGCAGTATTTT.

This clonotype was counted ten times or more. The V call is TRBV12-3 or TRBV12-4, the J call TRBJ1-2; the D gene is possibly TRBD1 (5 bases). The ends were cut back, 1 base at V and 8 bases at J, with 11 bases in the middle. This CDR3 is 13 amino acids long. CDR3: CASSLEGLGGYTF. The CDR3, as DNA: TGTGCCAGCAGTTTAGAGGGGTTAGGGGGCTACACCTTC.

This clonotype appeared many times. The CDR3 sequence is CASSRSLNTEAFF. The DNA for the CDR3 is TGTGCCAGCAGTCGGTCTCTGAACACTGAAGCTTTCTTT. The chain joins TRBV6-1 to TRBJ1-1; D is unclear. The CDR3 extends over 13 amino acids. Germline V gives CDR1 MNHNS, CDR2 SASEGT. V was cut by 5 bases and J by 0 bases, with 7 bases left in between.

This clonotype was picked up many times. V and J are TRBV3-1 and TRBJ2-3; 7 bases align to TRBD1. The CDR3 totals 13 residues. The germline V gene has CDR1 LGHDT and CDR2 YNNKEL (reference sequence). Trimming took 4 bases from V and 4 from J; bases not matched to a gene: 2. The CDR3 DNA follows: TGTGCCAGCAGCCGAGGGGGCTCAGATACGCAGTATTTT. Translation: CASSRGGSDTQYF.

CDR3 amino acids: CSVNGGTSGKQYF. DNA for the CDR3: TGCAGCGTTAATGGCGGGACTAGCGGGAAGCAGTACTTC. The chain recombines TRBV29-1 with TRBJ2-7; 13 bases fit TRBD2. The germline CDR1 and CDR2 sequences are SQVTM and ANQGSEA. The CDR3 length is 13 residues. The V gene end was trimmed by 5 bases and the J gene end by 8 bases; junction bases not matched to a gene: 6.

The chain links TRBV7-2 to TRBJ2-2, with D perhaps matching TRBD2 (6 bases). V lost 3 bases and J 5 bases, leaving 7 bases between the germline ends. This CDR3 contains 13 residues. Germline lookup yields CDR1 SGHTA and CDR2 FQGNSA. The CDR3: CASSFGGTGELFF. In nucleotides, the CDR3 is TGTGCCAGCAGCTTCGGGGGTACCGGGGAGCTGTTTTTT.